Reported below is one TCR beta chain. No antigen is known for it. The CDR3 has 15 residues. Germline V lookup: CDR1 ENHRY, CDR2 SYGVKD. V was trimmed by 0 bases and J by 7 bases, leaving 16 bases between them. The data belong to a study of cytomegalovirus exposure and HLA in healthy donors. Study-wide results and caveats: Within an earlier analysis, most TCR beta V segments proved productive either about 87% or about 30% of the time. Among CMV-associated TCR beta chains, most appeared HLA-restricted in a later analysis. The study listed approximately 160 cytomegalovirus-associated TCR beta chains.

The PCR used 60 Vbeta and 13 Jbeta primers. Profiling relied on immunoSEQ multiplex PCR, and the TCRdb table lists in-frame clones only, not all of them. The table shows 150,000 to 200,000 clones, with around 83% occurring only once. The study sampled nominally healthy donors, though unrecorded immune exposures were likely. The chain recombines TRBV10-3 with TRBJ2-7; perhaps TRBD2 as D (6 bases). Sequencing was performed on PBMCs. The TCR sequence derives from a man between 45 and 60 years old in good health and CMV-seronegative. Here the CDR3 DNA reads TGTGCCATCAGTGAGTCTCTCGGACATCGGGGGGAGCAGTACTTC. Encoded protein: CAISESLGHRGEQYF.